One sample yielded the 32 T cell receptor beta chains listed below, sequenced in a study of cytomegalovirus exposure and HLA in healthy donors. PCR involved 60 Vbeta and 13 Jbeta primers. Data came from immunoSEQ multiplex PCR; TCRdb stores just in-frame clones and leaves some out. The sample yields approximately 150,000 clones, approximately 71% seen once. The sequenced sample was PBMCs. The receptors shown here come from a young woman in good health and CMV-seropositive.

In this sample, this clone turned up a few times. Here the CDR3 DNA reads TGTGCCAGCAGCCGTACTGGAGTTTCCGGGGAGCTGTTTTTT. It translates to CASSRTGVSGELFF. The rearrangement joins TRBV11-2 to TRBJ2-2, with D unclear. Germline lookup yields CDR1 SGHAT and CDR2 FQNNGV. Trimming pared 5 bases from V and 6 bases from J, leaving 13 bases between. The CDR3 has 14 amino acids. The variable domain in full, with the rest retrieved from reference TRBV11-2 and TRBJ2-2, is EAGVAQSPRYKIIEKRQSVAFWCNPISGHATLYWYQQILGQGPKLLIQFQNNGVVDDSQLPKDRFSAERLKGVDSTLKIQPAKLEDSAVYLCASSRTGVSGELFFGEGSRLTVL.

V usage is TRBV10-3 and J usage is TRBJ2-3, with 10 bases fitting TRBD2. The CDR3 contains 18 residues. V dropped 2 bases and J dropped 0; count of bases not matched to a gene: 8. Looked up from germline, CDR1 is ENHRY and CDR2 is SYGVKD. The DNA for the CDR3 is TGTGCCATCAGTGAGATCTCCGGGACTAGCGCGAGCACAGATACGCAGTATTTT. It is translated as CAISEISGTSASTDTQYF.

The rearrangement uses TRBV5-6 and TRBJ2-1; 9 bases fit TRBD1. Trimming at V came to 7 bases and at J to 8 bases, leaving 10 bases not matched to a gene. The CDR3 is 14 amino acids. Per germline, CDR1 SGHDT and CDR2 YYEEEE. The CDR3 region is CASAGTGSSYEQFF. The CDR3 DNA sequence: TGTGCCAGCGCCGGGACAGGGTCCTCGTATGAGCAGTTCTTC.

A few counts support this clone. The V gene is TRBV2, the J gene TRBJ2-2, with D perhaps matching TRBD1 (5 bases). The ends were cut back, 7 bases at V and 4 bases at J, with 16 bases in the middle. Germline CDR1 SNHLY, CDR2 FYNNEI. The CDR3 totals 15 residues. CDR3 amino acids: CASMSPDKATGELFF. The CDR3 nucleotides read TGTGCCAGCATGTCCCCGGACAAGGCCACCGGGGAGCTGTTTTTT. The entire variable domain, with the rest obtained from reference TRBV2 and TRBJ2-2, is as follows: EPEVTQTPSHQVTQMGQEVILRCVPISNHLYFYWYRQILGQKVEFLVSFYNNEISEKSEIFDDQFSVERPDGSNFTLKIRSTKLEDSAMYFCASMSPDKATGELFFGEGSRLTVL.

V and J are TRBV2 and TRBJ2-3; D not resolved. Trimming took 2 bases from V and 5 from J, leaving 8 bases between them. Germline V gene sequence: CDR1 SNHLY, CDR2 FYNNEI. This CDR3 comprises 13 residues. DNA of the CDR3: TGTGCCAGCAGTGAAATGCGTATAGATACGCAGTATTTT. Encoded protein: CASSEMRIDTQYF.

The chain joins TRBV7-2 to TRBJ2-1; 10 nucleotides match TRBD2. Germline values: CDR1 SGHTA, CDR2 FQGNSA. The CDR3 length is 15 residues. V was clipped by 5 bases and J by 8 bases; unmatched bases: 9. The CDR3 loop reads CASSRTSGAGYEQFF. The CDR3 nucleotides are TGTGCCAGCAGCAGAACTAGCGGGGCGGGCTATGAGCAGTTCTTC. Based on the CDR3 plus reference TRBV7-2 and TRBJ2-1, the full variable domain is GAGVSQSPSNKVTEKGKDVELRCDPISGHTALYWYRQSLGQGLEFLIYFQGNSAPDKSGLPSDRFSAERTGGSVSTLTIQRTQQEDSAVYLCASSRTSGAGYEQFFGPGTRLTVL.

The J gene is TRBJ2-3, the V gene TRBV28, with 12 bases identical to TRBD2. V lost 5 bases to trimming and J lost 5 bases; unmatched junction nucleotides: 8. CDR1 MDHEN and CDR2 SYDVKM come from the germline V gene. CDR3 size: 16 residues. CDR3 protein: CASSPRTSGKKDTQYF. CDR3 nucleotide sequence: TGTGCCAGCAGTCCCCGGACTAGCGGGAAAAAAGATACGCAGTATTTT.

The J gene is TRBJ2-1, the V gene TRBV6-6; D is undetermined. V was cut by 2 bases and J by 6 bases, with 8 bases left in between. Looked up from germline, CDR1 is MNHNY and CDR2 is SVGAGI (reference sequence). CDR3 length equals 13 residues. Here the CDR3 reads CASSYREINEQFF. The CDR3 DNA reads as TGTGCCAGCAGTTACCGCGAGATCAATGAGCAGTTCTTC.

The chain carries TRBV21-1 and TRBJ2-5; the table's D gene call, TRBD1, was not cross checked with the DNA. The J call may be in error: the DNA end matches TRBJ2-7 better. TRBV21-1 is a documented pseudogene. The CDR3 is 16 residues long. The CDR3 loop is CASSKSGGDRGYEQYF. The CDR3 coding sequence is TGTGCCAGCAGCAAAAGTGGAGGGGACAGGGGATACGAGCAGTACTTC.

This clone has more than one count but fewer than ten. The chain employs TRBV4-2 and TRBJ1-3; 7 bases agree with TRBD1. Per germline, CDR1 LGHNA and CDR2 YNFKEQ. The CDR3 runs 17 residues. V was clipped by 1 base and J by 2 bases; unmatched bases: 8. The CDR3 spells CASSQVMNRGPGNTIYF. As DNA, the CDR3 is TGTGCCAGCAGCCAAGTGATGAACAGGGGCCCTGGAAACACCATATATTTT.

The rearrangement joins TRBV11-2 to TRBJ1-1; D is unclear. Between the trimmed V and J ends, which lost 1 base and 2 bases, there was a span of 8 bases. CDR3 length: 14 amino acids. Germline CDR1 SGHAT, CDR2 FQNNGV. The CDR3 loop is CASSLVRKNTEAFF. Written as DNA, the CDR3 is TGTGCCAGCAGCTTAGTGAGAAAAAACACTGAAGCTTTCTTT.

This sequence joins TRBV7-9 and TRBJ2-3; D gene uncertain. This CDR3 region has 17 residues. V lost 5 bases and J lost 2, with 20 bases in between. Per germline, CDR1 SEHNR and CDR2 FQNEAQ (reference sequence). CDR3 residues: CASSPFVVTTSTDTQYF. The DNA of the CDR3 is TGTGCCAGCAGCCCATTCGTGGTTACAACATCCACAGATACGCAGTATTTT.

The chain combines TRBV9 with TRBJ1-4; no clear D. The V end lost 2 bases, the J end lost 7 bases, and 15 bases lay between the germline ends. The CDR3 extends over 15 amino acids. Germline lookup yields CDR1 SGDLS and CDR2 YYNGEE. Here the CDR3 reads CASSVGGRVTEKLFF. As DNA, the CDR3 is TGTGCCAGCAGCGTCGGTGGGCGGGTGACTGAAAAACTGTTTTTT.

To note about this clone: The same CDR3 is also encoded by other DNA sequences in this sample. The chain has TRBV5-1 and TRBJ2-5; TRBD1 agrees at 8 bases. V dropped 3 bases and J dropped 2; count of bases not matched to a gene: 3. CDR1 SGHRS and CDR2 YFSETQ come from the germline V gene. This CDR3 comprises 14 residues. The CDR3 nucleotides read TGCGCCAGCAGCTCCGGGACAGGTCAAGAGACCCAGTACTTC. This encodes CASSSGTGQETQYF.

This clone was counted between two and nine times. This chain joins TRBV5-4 and TRBJ1-1; D remains unclear. Per the germline V gene, CDR1 is SGHNT and CDR2 is YYREEE (reference sequence). V was trimmed by 1 base and J by 5 bases, leaving 15 bases between them. The CDR3 totals 15 residues. For the CDR3, the DNA is TGTGCCAGCAGCTTGTCCCGCCTCGGCGGGACTGAAGCTTTCTTT. Translated: CASSLSRLGGTEAFF. Complete variable domain (other parts from reference TRBV5-4 and TRBJ1-1): ETGVTQSPTHLIKTRGQQVTLRCSSQSGHNTVSWYQQALGQGPQFIFQYYREEENGRGNFPPRFSGLQFPNYSSELNVNALELDDSALYLCASSLSRLGGTEAFFGQGTRLTVV.

The chain joins TRBV6-5 to TRBJ2-7; D gene ambiguous. Germline V gives CDR1 MNHEY, CDR2 SVGAGI. The CDR3 length is 14 residues. V lost 2 bases to trimming and J lost 2 bases, with 10 bases between them. The CDR3 loop reads CASSYRSSTYEQYF. CDR3 DNA: TGTGCCAGCAGTTACCGGAGCAGTACCTACGAGCAGTACTTC.

The chain combines TRBV19 with TRBJ1-2; no reliable D call. Germline V CDR1 and CDR2: LNHDA, SQIVND (reference sequence). This CDR3 contains 14 residues. With 7 bases removed from V and 7 bases from J, the gap between germline ends came to 19 bases. CDR3 loop: CASTPSPMGFGYTF. CDR3 DNA: TGTGCCAGTACCCCAAGTCCAATGGGCTTTGGCTACACCTTC.

The chain recombines TRBV20-1 with TRBJ1-1; unclear D gene. Trimming took off 1 base at V and 6 bases at J, with 6 bases between the two ends. CDR3 length equals 11 residues. The germline CDR1 and CDR2 sequences are DFQATT and SNEGSKA (reference sequence). The CDR3 loop reads CSARVQAEAFF. As DNA, the CDR3 is TGCAGTGCTAGAGTCCAGGCTGAAGCTTTCTTT.

The chain recombines TRBV9 with TRBJ1-2; tentatively, D is TRBD1 (5 bases). V lost 4 bases and J lost 6, with 19 bases in between. The CDR3 loop spans 15 amino acids. CDR1 and CDR2 (germline): SGDLS, YYNGEE. The DNA of the CDR3 is TGTGCCAGCAGCTTAGAGGGACTCCAAGCTGATGGCTACACCTTC. Amino acids: CASSLEGLQADGYTF.

The rearrangement uses TRBV11-1 and TRBJ2-3, with D maybe TRBD2 (5 bases). V shed 1 base and J shed 5 bases, with 13 bases lying between them. Germline CDR1 reads SGHAT; CDR2 reads FQDESV (reference sequence). CDR3 length: 15 residues. In DNA form, the CDR3 reads TGTGCCAGCAGCTTAGTCCTGAGTGAGGGAGATACGCAGTATTTT. Amino acids: CASSLVLSEGDTQYF.

This chain connects TRBV6-5 to TRBJ2-7; perhaps TRBD2 as D (5 bases). The germline V gene encodes CDR1 MNHEY and CDR2 SVGAGI. This CDR3 has 13 amino acids. With 5 bases removed from V and 7 bases from J, the gap between germline ends came to 15 bases. This CDR3 reads CASSQAGVGEQYF. CDR3 sequence (DNA): TGTGCCAGCAGTCAAGCCGGGGTGGGGGAGCAGTACTTC.

The chain joins TRBV4-1 to TRBJ1-4, with a tentative D call TRBD1 (6 bases). V lost 3 bases and J 6 bases, leaving 11 bases between the germline ends. Germline values: CDR1 MGHRA, CDR2 YSYEKL. The CDR3 consists of 14 residues. The CDR3 loop is CASSHGNRDEKLFF. Written as DNA, the CDR3 is TGCGCCAGCAGCCATGGTAACAGGGATGAAAAACTGTTTTTT.

The chain joins TRBV5-6 to TRBJ2-7; a weak D match, TRBD2 (5 bases). The CDR3 is 13 residues long. Germline V gives CDR1 SGHDT, CDR2 YYEEEE. V was shortened by 2 bases and J by 6 bases, with 12 bases between the two germline ends. The CDR3 bases are TGTGCCAGCAGCTTCGACGGGATAGGCGAGCAGTACTTC. This translates into CASSFDGIGEQYF.

The rearrangement uses TRBV30 and TRBJ1-2; D unclear. This CDR3 spans 13 amino acids. Germline V lookup: CDR1 GTSNPN, CDR2 SVGIG (reference sequence). V gave up 1 base and J gave up 6 bases, with 12 bases separating them. The CDR3 DNA reads TGTGCCTGGAGTGACAGTTTCGCCGATGGCTACACCTTC. Translation: CAWSDSFADGYTF.

The chain links TRBV30 to TRBJ2-5, with D maybe TRBD2 (6 bases). The CDR3 spans 17 residues. The ends were cut back, 3 bases at V and 5 bases at J, with 25 bases in the middle. Germline lookup yields CDR1 GTSNPN and CDR2 SVGIG (reference sequence). CDR3 residues: CAWSPPTSKGSWETQYF. In DNA, the CDR3 is TGTGCCTGGAGCCCTCCGACTAGTAAGGGTTCATGGGAGACCCAGTACTTC.

The V and J genes are TRBV11-3 and TRBJ1-5, with D perhaps TRBD1 (5 bases). Germline-derived CDR1 and CDR2 are SGHNT and YENEEA. Trimming stripped 5 bases from V and 7 bases from J, with 18 bases between. The CDR3 is 15 amino acids. CDR3 in DNA: TGTGCCAGCAGCCCTGACAGCCGGCGGGGGCAGCCCCAGCATTTT. It encodes CASSPDSRRGQPQHF.

The rearrangement links TRBV7-8 to TRBJ2-7; D is possibly TRBD1 (5 bases). The CDR3 length is 13 residues. Trimming cost V 5 bases and J 2 bases, with 10 bases left between them. Germline CDR1 reads SGHVS; CDR2 reads FQNEAQ. For the CDR3, the DNA is TGTGCCAGCAGCCTCGCGACAGCCTACGAGCAGTACTTC. This gives the protein CASSLATAYEQYF.

J is TRBJ2-7 and V is TRBV7-3; 10 bases map to TRBD1. Germline values: CDR1 SGHTA, CDR2 FQGTGA. V was clipped by 5 bases and J by 3 bases; unmatched bases: 10. The CDR3 has 16 residues. The CDR3 loop is CASSPALGQGVYEQYF. Here the CDR3 DNA reads TGTGCCAGCAGCCCCGCCCTCGGACAGGGGGTCTACGAGCAGTACTTC.

The chain links TRBV2 to TRBJ2-7; D possibly corresponds to TRBD1 (5 bases). Germline CDR1 reads SNHLY; CDR2 reads FYNNEI. Trimming removed 6 bases at V and 11 bases at J, with 20 bases between. CDR3 length equals 13 residues. This CDR3 is CASRLTQGISEYF. As DNA, the CDR3 is TGTGCCAGCAGACTAACTCAGGGTATCTCGGAGTACTTC. Drawing the rest from reference TRBV2 and TRBJ2-7, the complete variable domain is EPEVTQTPSHQVTQMGQEVILRCVPISNHLYFYWYRQILGQKVEFLVSFYNNEISEKSEIFDDQFSVERPDGSNFTLKIRSTKLEDSAMYFCASRLTQGISEYFGPGTRLTVT.

V gene TRBV9 combines with J gene TRBJ1-1, with D unclear. Trimming cost V 0 bases and J 0 bases, with 3 bases left between them. The CDR3 runs 13 residues. CDR1 and CDR2 from the germline V gene are SGDLS and YYNGEE. CDR3 region: CASSVVMNTEAFF. In nucleotides, the CDR3 is TGTGCCAGCAGCGTAGTCATGAACACTGAAGCTTTCTTT.

J is TRBJ1-1 and V is TRBV5-1; D may be TRBD1 (6 bases). Per germline, CDR1 SGHRS and CDR2 YFSETQ. This CDR3 is built from 15 residues. The V gene lost 2 bases and the J gene lost 3 bases, with 14 bases spanning the gap. The CDR3 loop is CASSLGGAGDTEAFF. DNA of the CDR3: TGCGCCAGCAGCTTAGGGGGGGCTGGGGACACTGAAGCTTTCTTT.

V and J are TRBV28 and TRBJ2-7, with D possibly matching TRBD2 (6 bases). The CDR3 covers 15 residues. CDR1 and CDR2 from the germline V gene are MDHEN and SYDVKM. The V gene lost 7 bases and the J gene lost 0 bases, with 16 bases spanning the gap. This chain's CDR3 is CASNKPGLGSYEQYF. CDR3 nucleotides: TGTGCCAGCAATAAGCCGGGACTGGGCTCCTACGAGCAGTACTTC.